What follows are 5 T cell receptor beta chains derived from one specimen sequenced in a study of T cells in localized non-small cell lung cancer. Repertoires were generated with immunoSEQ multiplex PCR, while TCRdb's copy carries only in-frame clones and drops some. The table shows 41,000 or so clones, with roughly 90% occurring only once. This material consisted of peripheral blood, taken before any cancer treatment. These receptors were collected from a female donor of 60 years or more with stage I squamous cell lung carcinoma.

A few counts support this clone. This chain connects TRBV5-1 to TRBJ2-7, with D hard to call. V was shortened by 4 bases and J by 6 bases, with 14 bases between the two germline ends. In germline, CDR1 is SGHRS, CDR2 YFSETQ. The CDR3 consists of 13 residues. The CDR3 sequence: CASSTPPVGEQYF. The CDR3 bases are TGCGCCAGCAGCACCCCCCCCGTGGGCGAGCAGTACTTC.

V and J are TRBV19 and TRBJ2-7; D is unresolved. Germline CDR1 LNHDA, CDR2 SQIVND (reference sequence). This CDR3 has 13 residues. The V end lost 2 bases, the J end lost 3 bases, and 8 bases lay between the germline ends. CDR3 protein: CASSITRDYEQYF. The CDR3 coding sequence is TGTGCCAGTAGTATAACAAGGGACTACGAGCAGTACTTC.

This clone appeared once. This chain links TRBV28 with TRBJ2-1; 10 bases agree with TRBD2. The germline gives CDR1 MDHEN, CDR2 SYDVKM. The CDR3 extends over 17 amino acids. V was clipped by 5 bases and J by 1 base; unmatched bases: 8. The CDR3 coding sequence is TGTGCCAGCAGTAAACCGGGACTAGCGTCTTCCTACAATGAGCAGTTCTTC. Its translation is CASSKPGLASSYNEQFF.

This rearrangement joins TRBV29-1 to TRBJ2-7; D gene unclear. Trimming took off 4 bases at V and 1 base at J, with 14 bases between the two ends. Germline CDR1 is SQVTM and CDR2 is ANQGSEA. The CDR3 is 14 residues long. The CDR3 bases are TGCAGCGTTGTTCCCGGGTACGGGTCCTACGAGCAGTACTTC. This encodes CSVVPGYGSYEQYF.

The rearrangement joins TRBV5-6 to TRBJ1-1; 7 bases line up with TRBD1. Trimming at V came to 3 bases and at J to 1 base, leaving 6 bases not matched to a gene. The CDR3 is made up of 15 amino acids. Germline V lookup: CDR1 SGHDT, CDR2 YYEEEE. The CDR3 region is CASSSPGQRNTEAFF. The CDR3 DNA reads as TGTGCCAGCAGCTCGCCGGGACAGAGGAACACTGAAGCTTTCTTT.